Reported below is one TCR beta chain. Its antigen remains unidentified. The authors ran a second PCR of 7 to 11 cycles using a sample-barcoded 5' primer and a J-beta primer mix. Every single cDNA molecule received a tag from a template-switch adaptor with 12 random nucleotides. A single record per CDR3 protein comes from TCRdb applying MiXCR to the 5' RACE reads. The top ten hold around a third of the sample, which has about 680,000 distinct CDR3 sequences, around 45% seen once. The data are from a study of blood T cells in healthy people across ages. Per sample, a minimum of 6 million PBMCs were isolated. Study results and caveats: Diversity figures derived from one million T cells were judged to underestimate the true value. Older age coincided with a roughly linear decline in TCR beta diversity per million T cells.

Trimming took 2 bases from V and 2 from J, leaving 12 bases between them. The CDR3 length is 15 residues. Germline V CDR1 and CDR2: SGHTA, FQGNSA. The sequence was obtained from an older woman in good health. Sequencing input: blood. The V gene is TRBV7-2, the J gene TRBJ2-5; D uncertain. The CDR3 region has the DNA TGTGCCAGCAGCTTAATAAACGGAATACAAGAGACCCAGTACTTC. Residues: CASSLINGIQETQYF.